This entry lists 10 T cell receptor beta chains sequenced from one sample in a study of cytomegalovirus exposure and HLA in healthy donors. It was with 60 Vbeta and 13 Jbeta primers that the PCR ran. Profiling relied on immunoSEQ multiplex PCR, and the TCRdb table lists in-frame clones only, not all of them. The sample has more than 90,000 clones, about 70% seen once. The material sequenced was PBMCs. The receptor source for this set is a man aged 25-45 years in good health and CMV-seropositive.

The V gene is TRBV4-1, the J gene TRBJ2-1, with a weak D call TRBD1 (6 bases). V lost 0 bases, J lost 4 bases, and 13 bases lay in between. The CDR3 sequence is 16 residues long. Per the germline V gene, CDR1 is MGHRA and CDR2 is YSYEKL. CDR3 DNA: TGCGCCAGCAGCCAAGATCGAGGGGGTACGTACAATGAGCAGTTCTTC. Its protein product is CASSQDRGGTYNEQFF.

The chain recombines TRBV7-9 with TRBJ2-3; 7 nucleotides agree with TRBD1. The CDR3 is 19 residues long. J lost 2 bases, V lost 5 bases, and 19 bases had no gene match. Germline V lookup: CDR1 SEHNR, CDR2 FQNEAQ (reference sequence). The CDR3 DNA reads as TGTGCCAGCAGCCCAGACAGGGCTCTCGTACAATCTTACACAGATACGCAGTATTTT. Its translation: CASSPDRALVQSYTDTQYF.

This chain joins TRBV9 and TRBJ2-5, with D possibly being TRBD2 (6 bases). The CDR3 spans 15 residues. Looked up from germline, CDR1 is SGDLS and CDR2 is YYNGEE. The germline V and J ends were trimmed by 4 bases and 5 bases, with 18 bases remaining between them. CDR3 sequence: CASSLRPEGQETQYF. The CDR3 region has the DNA TGTGCCAGCAGCCTGCGCCCGGAGGGCCAGGAGACCCAGTACTTC.

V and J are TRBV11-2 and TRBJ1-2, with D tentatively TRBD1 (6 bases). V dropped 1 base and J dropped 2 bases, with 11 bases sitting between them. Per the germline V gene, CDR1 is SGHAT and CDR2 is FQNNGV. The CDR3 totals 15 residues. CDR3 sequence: CASSLGQGYNYGYTF. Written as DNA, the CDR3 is TGTGCCAGCAGCTTAGGGCAGGGGTACAACTATGGCTACACCTTC. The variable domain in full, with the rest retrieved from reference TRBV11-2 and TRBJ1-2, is EAGVAQSPRYKIIEKRQSVAFWCNPISGHATLYWYQQILGQGPKLLIQFQNNGVVDDSQLPKDRFSAERLKGVDSTLKIQPAKLEDSAVYLCASSLGQGYNYGYTFGSGTRLTVV.

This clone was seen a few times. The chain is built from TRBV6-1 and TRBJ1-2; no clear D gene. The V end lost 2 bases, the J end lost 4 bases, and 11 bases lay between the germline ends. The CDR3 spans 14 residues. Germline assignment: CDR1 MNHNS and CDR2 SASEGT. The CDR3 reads CASSEYVLPYGYTF. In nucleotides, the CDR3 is TGTGCCAGCAGTGAATATGTACTCCCCTATGGCTACACCTTC.

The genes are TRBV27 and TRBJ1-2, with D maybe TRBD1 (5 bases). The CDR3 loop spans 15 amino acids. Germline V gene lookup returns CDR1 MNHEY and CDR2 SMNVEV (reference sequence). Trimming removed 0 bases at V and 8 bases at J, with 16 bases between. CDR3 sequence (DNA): TGTGCCAGCAGTTTATCGTGGGACTTCATGGGCGGCTACACCTTC. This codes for CASSLSWDFMGGYTF.

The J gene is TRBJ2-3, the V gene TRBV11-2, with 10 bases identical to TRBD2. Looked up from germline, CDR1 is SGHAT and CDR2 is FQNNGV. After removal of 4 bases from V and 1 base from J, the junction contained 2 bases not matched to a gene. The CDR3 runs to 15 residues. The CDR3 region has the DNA TGTGCCAGCAGCTCACTAGCGGGACGCACAGATACGCAGTATTTT. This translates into CASSSLAGRTDTQYF.

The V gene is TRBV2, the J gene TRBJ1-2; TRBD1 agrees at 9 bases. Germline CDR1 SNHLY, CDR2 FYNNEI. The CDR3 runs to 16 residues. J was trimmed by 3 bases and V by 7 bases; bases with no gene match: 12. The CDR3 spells CASTPTGQGTDYGYTF. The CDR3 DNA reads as TGTGCCAGCACTCCCACGGGACAGGGAACGGACTATGGCTACACCTTC.

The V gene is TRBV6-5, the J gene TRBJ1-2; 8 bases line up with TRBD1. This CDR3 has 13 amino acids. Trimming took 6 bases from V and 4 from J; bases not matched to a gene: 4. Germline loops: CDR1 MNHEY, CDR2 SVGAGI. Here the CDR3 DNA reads TGTGCCAGCAGCCTTACAGGGGGCTATGGCTACACCTTC. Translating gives CASSLTGGYGYTF.

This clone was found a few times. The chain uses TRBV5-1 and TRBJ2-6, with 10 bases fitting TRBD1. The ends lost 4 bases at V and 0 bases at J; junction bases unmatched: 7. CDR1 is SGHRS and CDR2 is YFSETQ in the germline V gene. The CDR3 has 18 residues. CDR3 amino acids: CASSDRQGAGSGANVLTF. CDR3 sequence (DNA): TGCGCCAGCAGCGACCGACAGGGGGCGGGCTCTGGGGCCAACGTCCTGACTTTC.